These T cell receptor beta chains were read from a single sample in a study of blood T cell repertoires in COVID-19. Here immunoSEQ multiplex PCR was the method, and the copy in TCRdb shows in-frame clones only, minus some. Of fewer than 200,000 clones in the sample, 70% to 90% are singletons; the top ten hold approximately 1.1%. Sequenced material: peripheral blood. These receptor sequences come from a man aged 55 to 69 who had recovered from COVID-19. Each CDR3 is given with its conserved first and last residue. A D gene is named only where the DNA matches it firmly. Rows give clone size only sometimes, using once, few, many, or a class for an expanded clone.

j_call v_call clone_size d_call cdr3_aa cdr3_nt
TRBJ2-7 TRBV7-2 NA TRBD2 CASSSGGKLREQYF TGTGCCAGCAGCTCGGGGGGGAAGCTGAGGGAGCAGTACTTC
TRBJ1-2 TRBV30 NA NA CAWSVRGGTRGYTF TGTGCCTGGAGTGTACGGGGGGGCACTAGGGGCTACACCTTC
TRBJ2-3 TRBV5-1 NA NA CASSLAVFTDTQYF TGCGCCAGCAGCTTGGCGGTTTTCACAGATACGCAGTATTTT
TRBJ1-5 TRBV7-7 NA NA CASSFPGPDDPYSNQPQHF TGTGCTAGCAGTTTTCCGGGTCCCGACGACCCTTATAGCAATCAGCCCCAGCATTTT
TRBJ2-5 TRBV24-1 NA TRBD1 CATSDRWDRGTVRQETQYF TGTGCCACCAGTGACCGGTGGGACAGGGGAACAGTCAGGCAAGAGACCCAGTACTTC
TRBJ2-3 TRBV6-6 NA TRBD2 CASSRDLYLAGGVTDTQYF TGTGCCAGCAGTCGCGATCTTTATTTAGCGGGGGGGGTCACAGATACGCAGTATTTT
TRBJ2-7 TRBV3-1/TRBV3-2 NA NA CASRRGVYDEQYF TGTGCCAGCAGGCGGGGCGTATACGACGAGCAGTACTTC
TRBJ1-2 TRBV6-5 NA TRBD1 CASRAPDREYLGYTF TGTGCCAGCAGGGCCCCGGACAGGGAATATCTCGGCTACACCTTC
TRBJ2-1 TRBV27 NA TRBD2 CASSFPPAGGSYNEQFF TGTGCCAGCAGTTTCCCACCAGCGGGGGGCTCCTACAATGAGCAGTTCTTC
TRBJ1-5 TRBV3-1/TRBV3-2 NA NA CASSQGTTGKNQPQHF TGTGCCAGCAGCCAGGGTACAACAGGGAAAAATCAGCCCCAGCATTTT
TRBJ1-2 TRBV29-1 NA NA CSVEGIDGYTF TGCAGCGTGGAAGGTATTGATGGCTACACCTTC
TRBJ1-1 TRBV19 NA TRBD1 CASSIGTGPATEAFF TGTGCCAGTAGTATTGGGACAGGGCCCGCCACTGAAGCTTTCTTT
TRBJ1-1 TRBV6-5 NA NA CASSTTGGAFF TGTGCCAGCAGTACCACAGGTGGGGCTTTCTTT
TRBJ2-1 TRBV4-3 NA TRBD1 CASSQGTRGPDEQFF TGCGCCAGCAGCCAGGGTACTAGGGGGCCTGATGAGCAGTTCTTC
TRBJ1-1 TRBV27 NA NA CASSGRWAGNTEAFF TGTGCCAGCAGTGGGCGCTGGGCAGGGAACACTGAAGCTTTCTTT
TRBJ2-1 TRBV23-1 NA NA CASSQLALSYNEQFF TGCGCCAGCAGTCAATTGGCCCTCTCCTACAATGAGCAGTTCTTC
TRBJ2-3 TRBV11-3 NA TRBD2 CASSPRAGGADTQYF TGTGCCAGCAGCCCACGGGCGGGGGGAGCAGATACGCAGTATTTT
TRBJ2-4 TRBV9 NA TRBD2 CASSVDPPGLAGDGAKNIQYF TGTGCCAGCAGCGTAGACCCGCCGGGACTAGCGGGGGATGGTGCCAAAAACATTCAGTACTTC
TRBJ2-2 TRBV19 NA TRBD2 CASRGSGGTNTGELFF TGTGCCAGTAGGGGTAGCGGGGGTACGAACACCGGGGAGCTGTTTTTT
TRBJ1-2 TRBV4-2 NA NA CASSEGAPYGYTF TGTGCCAGCAGCGAAGGGGCTCCATATGGCTACACCTTC
TRBJ2-4 TRBV6-5 NA NA CASSSRQGGIQYF TGTGCCAGCAGTTCCCGTCAGGGAGGCATTCAGTACTTC
TRBJ1-1 TRBV29-1 once TRBD1 CSVSPGTGAEAFF TGCAGCGTCTCCCCCGGGACAGGGGCTGAAGCTTTCTTT
TRBJ1-2 TRBV27 NA NA CASSLRGGTYGYTF TGTGCCAGCAGTTTACGGGGTGGTACCTATGGCTACACCTTC
TRBJ1-1 TRBV18 few TRBD1 CASSPTGTVSIPRNTEAFF TGTGCCAGCTCACCTACGGGGACAGTATCAATCCCTCGGAACACTGAAGCTTTCTTT
TRBJ2-7 TRBV5-1 few TRBD2 CASSFRGGRSYEQYF TGCGCCAGCAGCTTCCGGGGGGGTCGTTCCTACGAGCAGTACTTC
TRBJ1-5 TRBV3-1/TRBV3-2 once TRBD1 CASSQDPFDRASAEPQHF TGTGCCAGCAGCCAAGATCCCTTTGACAGGGCCTCCGCGGAGCCCCAGCATTTT
TRBJ2-1 TRBV10-3 NA TRBD1 CAIHQGTEYNEQFF TGTGCCATCCACCAGGGGACAGAGTACAATGAGCAGTTCTTC
TRBJ1-6 TRBV25-1 NA TRBD1 CASSGRKGQGIQALHF TGTGCCAGCAGTGGTAGGAAGGGACAGGGCATTCAGGCCCTCCACTTT
TRBJ1-1 TRBV7-3 NA TRBD1 CASSATGTEAFF TGTGCCAGCAGCGCGACAGGGACTGAAGCTTTCTTT
TRBJ2-1 TRBV4-2 NA NA CASSQAMGREYNEQFF TGTGCCAGCAGCCAAGCTATGGGGAGAGAGTACAATGAGCAGTTCTTC